Sequencing of this T cell receptor (beta chain) was carried out in a study of T cell changes during pregnancy in multiple sclerosis. Sequenced by immunoSEQ multiplex PCR; TCRdb stores in-frame clones only, minus some. The repertoire holds about 98,000 clones, with about 91% as singletons. The CDR3 spans 15 residues. CDR1 and CDR2 from the germline V gene are MRHNA and SNTAGT. The V gene end was trimmed by 0 bases and the J gene end by 9 bases; junction bases not matched to a gene: 5. The input for sequencing was peripheral blood, taken after pregnancy. The sequence was collected from a female donor in good health, enrolled as a control in a pregnancy study. The chain joins TRBV6-4 to TRBJ2-6, with 7 bases identical to TRBD1. CDR3 amino acids: CASSDSGDSYNVLTF. The CDR3 nucleotides are TGTGCCAGCAGTGACTCGGGGGACAGCTACAACGTCCTGACTTTC.